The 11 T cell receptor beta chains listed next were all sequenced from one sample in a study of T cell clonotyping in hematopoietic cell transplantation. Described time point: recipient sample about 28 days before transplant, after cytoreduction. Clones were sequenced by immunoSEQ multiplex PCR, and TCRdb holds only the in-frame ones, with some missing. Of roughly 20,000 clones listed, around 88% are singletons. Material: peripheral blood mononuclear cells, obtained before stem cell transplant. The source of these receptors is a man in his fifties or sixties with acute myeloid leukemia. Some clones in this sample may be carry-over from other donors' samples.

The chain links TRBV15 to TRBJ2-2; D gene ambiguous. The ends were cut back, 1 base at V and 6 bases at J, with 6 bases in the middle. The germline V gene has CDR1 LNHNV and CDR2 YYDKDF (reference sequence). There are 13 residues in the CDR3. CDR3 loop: CATSRAGAGELFF. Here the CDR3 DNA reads TGTGCCACCAGCAGAGCCGGAGCCGGGGAGCTGTTTTTT.

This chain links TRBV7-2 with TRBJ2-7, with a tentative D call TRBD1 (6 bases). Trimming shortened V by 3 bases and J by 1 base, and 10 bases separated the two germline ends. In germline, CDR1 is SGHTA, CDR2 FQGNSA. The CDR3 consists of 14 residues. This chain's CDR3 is CASSFSGQSYEQYF. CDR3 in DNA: TGTGCCAGCAGCTTCTCAGGACAGTCCTACGAGCAGTACTTC.

CDR3 nucleotides: TGTGCCAGCAGCATGGGCCTGAGTAAGCAGTACTTC. This translates into CASSMGLSKQYF. The chain carries TRBV5-6 and TRBJ2-7; no reliable D call. The germline V gene encodes CDR1 SGHDT and CDR2 YYEEEE. The CDR3 has 12 amino acids. V was pared by 4 bases and J by 8 bases, with 13 bases between.

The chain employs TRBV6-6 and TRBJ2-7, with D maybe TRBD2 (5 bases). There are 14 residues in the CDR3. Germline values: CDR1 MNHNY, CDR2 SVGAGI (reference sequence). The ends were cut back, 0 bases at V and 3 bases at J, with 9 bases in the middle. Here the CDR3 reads CASSYSEGIYEQYF. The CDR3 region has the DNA TGTGCCAGCAGTTACTCTGAGGGTATCTACGAGCAGTACTTC.

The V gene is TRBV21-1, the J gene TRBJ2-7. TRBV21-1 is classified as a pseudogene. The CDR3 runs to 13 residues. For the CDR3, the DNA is TGTGCCAGCAGCAAAGCGTGGGGTCACGAGCAGTACTTC. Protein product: CASSKAWGHEQYF.

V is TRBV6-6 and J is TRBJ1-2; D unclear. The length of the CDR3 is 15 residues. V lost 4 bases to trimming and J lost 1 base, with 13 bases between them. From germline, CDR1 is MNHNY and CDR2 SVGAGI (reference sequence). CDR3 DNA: TGTGCCAGCAGTTCCCCAGGCCGGGGTAACTATGGCTACACCTTC. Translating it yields CASSSPGRGNYGYTF.

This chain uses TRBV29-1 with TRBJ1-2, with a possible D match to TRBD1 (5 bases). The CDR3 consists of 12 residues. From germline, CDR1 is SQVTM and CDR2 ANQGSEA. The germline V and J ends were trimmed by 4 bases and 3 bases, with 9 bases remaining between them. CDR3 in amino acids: CSVVRGDYGYTF. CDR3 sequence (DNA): TGCAGCGTTGTGAGGGGTGACTATGGCTACACCTTC.

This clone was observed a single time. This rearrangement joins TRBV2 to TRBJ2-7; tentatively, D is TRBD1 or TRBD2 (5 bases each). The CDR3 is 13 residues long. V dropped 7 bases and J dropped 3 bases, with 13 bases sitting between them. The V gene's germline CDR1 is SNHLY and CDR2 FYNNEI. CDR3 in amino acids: CASKVEGYYEQYF. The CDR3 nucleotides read TGTGCCAGCAAAGTTGAGGGGTACTACGAGCAGTACTTC.

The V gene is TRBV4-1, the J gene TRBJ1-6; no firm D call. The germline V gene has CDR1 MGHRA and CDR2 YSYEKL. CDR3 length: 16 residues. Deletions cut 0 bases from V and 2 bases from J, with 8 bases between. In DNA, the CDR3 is TGCGCCAGCAGCCAAGAAGCTATTACCTATAATTCACCCCTCCACTTT. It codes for CASSQEAITYNSPLHF.

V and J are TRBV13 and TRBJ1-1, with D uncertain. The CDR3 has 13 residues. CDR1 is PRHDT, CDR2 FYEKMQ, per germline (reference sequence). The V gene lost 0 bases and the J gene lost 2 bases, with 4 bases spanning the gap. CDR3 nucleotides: TGTGCCAGCAGCTTAGGGGGTAACACTGAAGCTTTCTTT. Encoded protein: CASSLGGNTEAFF.

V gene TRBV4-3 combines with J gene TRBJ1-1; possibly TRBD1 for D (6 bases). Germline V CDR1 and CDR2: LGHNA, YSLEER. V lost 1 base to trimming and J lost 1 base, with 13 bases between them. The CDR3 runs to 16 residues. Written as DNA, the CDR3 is TGCGCCAGCAGCCAAGCACTGCAGGGGTCGAACACTGAAGCTTTCTTT. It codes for CASSQALQGSNTEAFF.